This T cell receptor beta chain was identified during a study of cytomegalovirus exposure and HLA in healthy donors (dated by TCRdb to about 2017). For context, the study as a whole: An earlier analysis of several hundred of the donors reported approximately 260 Gb of sequence data and 117 million unique TCR beta sequences obtained from about 179 million T cells. A later genetic analysis used genome-wide SNP genotypes for about 60% of the roughly 700 donors, treating that subset as a discovery cohort. Several DR-DQ haplotypes were treated as single units for association and clustering because of strong linkage in the cohort. In addition to the first cohort of roughly 700 subjects, a separate validation cohort of approximately 130 different subjects was used. Of the 398 genotyped donors, 70% to 90% were placed in the genetic ancestry cluster associated with self-reported Caucasian donors. The study used immunosequencing to profile the T cell repertoires of hundreds of subjects and linked those repertoires to cytomegalovirus serostatus. Class I and class II HLA loci were covered by the typing at four-digit resolution. In a later analysis, previously published TCR beta repertoires from 550 to 750 donors were re-analyzed and high-resolution HLA genotyping was added so that TCR occurrence patterns could be studied. High-throughput TCR immunosequencing, statistical association of individual TCRs with disease status, and machine learning were combined to predict cytomegalovirus infection status. The number of donors typed differed by locus, with about 629-630 for A, B, C, DRB1 and DQB1, around 500 for DQA1, 600 to 610 for DPA1, and 450 to 480 for DPB1. Around 330 gigabases of sequencing data and approximately 91 million unique TCR sequences made up an early release that covered about 640 HLA-typed donors. Rather than drawing on any new phenotypic data, the later analysis identified candidate immune exposures from TCR beta sequences and the way those sequences occurred across donors. Among some 400 genotyped donors of the cohort, an average of about 220,000 unique TCR beta nucleotide sequences was sequenced per donor, of which approximately 18% were non-productive. Donor age, sex, ethnicity and CMV serostatus were collected together with the repertoire data. The aim of the study was to test whether cataloging public T cell receptors could identify signatures of past pathogen exposure. An earlier analysis of 587 of the donors used high-throughput TCR beta sequencing to judge whether each TCR beta V gene segment behaved as functional or pseudogenic. Every discovery cohort repertoire had been produced on one sequencing platform. Findings and caveats that apply to the study as a whole: Three of the identified cytomegalovirus-associated TCR beta chains were confirmed in vitro to be specific for cytomegalovirus antigens. Broadly in line with IMGT annotations, most TCR beta V segments showed up in productive rearrangements about 90% or about 30% of the time in an earlier analysis of approximately 600 of the donors. A later analysis reported that several top co-occurrence clusters appeared linked to parvovirus B19, influenza, CMV and Epstein-Barr virus. Because counts were too low, about 18 rarely observed V segments, including chromosome 9 orphons, were left out of the earlier analysis of 587 of the donors. Sequencing depth was assumed to be roughly uniform across donors in the presence/absence analyses, though that assumption may not hold. A total of roughly 160 TCR beta chains were listed by the study as associated with cytomegalovirus. Linkage disequilibrium might explain the correlated functional status among segregating V segments, but an unknown experimental factor could not be ruled out. In a later analysis, most CMV-associated TCR beta chains were found to appear HLA-restricted, with HLA associations seemingly driven largely by CMV exposure. In a later analysis, HLA-associated TCR beta chains showed more clonal expansion and lower generation probabilities than non-associated chains that were equally common. This cohort had only TCR beta chains sequenced, and the lack of alpha or paired-chain data limited which features could be detected. The 87-base-pair reads could not distinguish some IMGT-functional V segments, including TRBV6-2 and TRBV6-3, so those segments were excluded. A further reported finding was that TCR beta sequences accurately predicted the HLA-A and HLA-B alleles for most subjects in the first cohort. V-gene and J-gene trimming of TCR beta chains was associated with a missense DCLRE1C variant in a later genetic analysis, and the association was replicated in an independent cohort. Most TCR sequences were observed very rarely across donors, whereas some public TCRs were present in many individuals. In a later genetic analysis, fewer N-insertions in productive TCRs were reported among donors in an Asian-associated ancestry cluster than the approximately 670-donor mean. The authors suggested that the approach could potentially be generalized to other disease states and immunological phenotypes. A cluster of highly shared sequence variants was judged likely to be a technical artifact of the sequencing pipeline. Strong co-occurrence of HLA alleles, especially DR and DQ, made assigning TCR associations to individual alleles difficult. A later analysis associated about 17,000 TCR beta sequences with specific HLA alleles at a false discovery rate of 0.05. According to a later analysis, TCR association rates differed among HLA loci, with DRB1 alleles showing the most associated TCRs and HLA-C alleles showing the fewest. Because some donors lacked HLA typing at each locus, the association tests relied only on the typed subset. Cytomegalovirus status was reported to be diagnosed by the classifier with high specificity and sensitivity in both the original and validation cohorts. Immune exposure information for the cohort was limited to CMV serostatus.

Library method: the immunoSEQ multiplex PCR assay. The multiplex PCR relied on a mix of 60 forward primers for TCR Vbeta segments and 13 reverse primers for TCR Jbeta segments. Amplification of the CDR3 region of rearranged TCR beta genes was performed with a multiplex PCR assay on genomic DNA. The Illumina HiSeq System was used to sequence the amplified TCR beta libraries as 87-base-pair reads. In the original analysis: In a later analysis, 70 million to 95 million unique TCR beta chains were counted across the approximately 640 repertoires, and roughly 11 million of these chains were shared by at least two donors. Raw reads were error-corrected and collapsed into unique sequences by a nearest-neighbor algorithm in which closely related sequences were merged to remove PCR and sequencing errors. Alignment of CDR3 sequences to IMGT reference sequences was used to assign V, D and J gene segments. For a sequence to be retained, a match of at least six nucleotides was required to both a V gene segment and a J gene segment. Rearrangements were classified as productive when the CDR3 lacked stop codons and remained in frame with V and J, and all other rearrangements were classified as non-productive. Following IMGT convention, CDR3 was defined as the stretch from the second conserved V-encoded cysteine up to the conserved J-encoded phenylalanine. The earlier analysis of some 550 of the donors excluded any sequence lacking an unambiguous match to a single V gene segment. An earlier analysis of a few hundred of the donors called V segments functional above 56.7% productive rearrangements and segregating when the between-donor standard deviation exceeded 5%. A statistical classification framework was developed to diagnose cytomegalovirus status using the catalog of TCR beta chain sequences. A later analysis assigned V and J genes by comparing TCR nucleotide sequences with IMGT/GENE-DB human TR gene sequences. Using the TCRdist pipeline, a later analysis assigned CDR3 sequences along with most-parsimonious VDJ recombination scenarios. In a later analysis, every TCR beta chain was defined by the combination of its CDR3 amino acid sequence and its V-gene family, and reads without a unique V-gene family were dropped. As a way to deal with suspected cross-contamination and a sequencing artifact, a later analysis dropped more than 500 nucleotide sequences that were highly shared and had low generation probability. For each public chain, a later analysis derived a clonal expansion index from normalized ranks of inferred template counts within each repertoire. In a later analysis, generation probabilities were computed using a VDJ recombination model fitted to out-of-frame rearrangements, and the results were checked against IGoR. Hypergeometric tests were used in a later analysis to score TCR-TCR, TCR-HLA and TCR-CMV co-occurrence, with a repertoire-size bias correction applied to the TCR pairs. To estimate false discovery rates, a later analysis permuted the HLA or CMV assignments 20 times. In a later analysis, co-occurring TCRs were grouped using DBSCAN, with TCRdist sequence similarity added in when clustering inside HLA-allele-positive subsets. Co-occurrence clustering excluded repertoires with fewer than 30,000 or more than 120,000 public chains, plus five with anomalous nucleotide sharing. TCRdb took over this immuneACCESS table, retaining in-frame rearrangements with V and J assigned. Such tables are incomplete; in checked studies, under half of the missing clones stem from an unresolved V gene, and the remainder is unexplained. Clonal size and the V and J genes are those of that table, whereas D and trimming came from the DNA. A total of 100,000 to 150,000 clones appear in this sample, 77% of them only once. The top ten clonotypes cover 4.2% of the sample.

In total, roughly 670 healthy bone marrow donors made up the cohort. All cohort members were sampled while nominally healthy, although unrecorded immune exposures were likely present. The donor tested CMV seropositive and was one of the 289 seropositive cohort members. Each donor provided a peripheral blood sample, and peripheral blood mononuclear cells were used for TCR beta sequencing. The Qiagen DNeasy Blood Extraction Kit was used to extract genomic DNA from the blood cell samples. Concerning this clone: Its antigen has not been determined. It has no much larger one-base neighbor in the sample; base qualities were not kept.

From the cysteine through the phenylalanine, the CDR3 covers 13 amino acids. This entry keeps only the CDR3 DNA: 39 bases, framed from base 1. Reading the germline V gene (reference sequence) gives CDR1 SGHKS and CDR2 YYEKEE. V sheds 5 bases and J sheds 3 bases, leaving 11 bases between their ends. The TCR was taken from a male donor in good health and CMV-seropositive. The rearranged segments are TRBV5-5 and TRBJ2-5, and perhaps TRBD2 as D gene, on 6 matching bases. Sequenced sample: PBMCs. The DNA reads TGTGCCAGCAGTCGGGGACTCGAAGAGACCCAGTACTTC. Its amino acids are CASSRGLEETQYF.